This T cell receptor (beta chain) was captured by sequencing in a study of T cells after yellow fever vaccination. This clonotype was seen at least ten times. The study made its TCR cDNA through 5'RACE template switching. That step introduced a universal primer site along with UMIs. Each CDR3 protein gets one entry after TCRdb re-called the 5' RACE reads with MiXCR. This sample has about 260,000 distinct CDR3 sequences, with 3.6% found just once. CDR3 length equals 15 residues. Looked up from germline, CDR1 is SGHNT and CDR2 is YYREEE (reference sequence). The V and J ends lost 4 bases and 1 base, in that order; junction bases with no gene match: 4.

The sequence derives from a man aged 18 to 30 who received the YFV17D yellow fever vaccine. The chain carries TRBV5-4 and TRBJ2-4; 8 nucleotides line up with TRBD2. The sample in question was PBMCs, obtained 15 days after the yellow fever booster vaccination. CDR3 region: CASSGASGAKNIQYF. Written as DNA, the CDR3 is TGTGCCAGCAGCGGGGCTAGCGGGGCCAAAAACATTCAGTACTTC.